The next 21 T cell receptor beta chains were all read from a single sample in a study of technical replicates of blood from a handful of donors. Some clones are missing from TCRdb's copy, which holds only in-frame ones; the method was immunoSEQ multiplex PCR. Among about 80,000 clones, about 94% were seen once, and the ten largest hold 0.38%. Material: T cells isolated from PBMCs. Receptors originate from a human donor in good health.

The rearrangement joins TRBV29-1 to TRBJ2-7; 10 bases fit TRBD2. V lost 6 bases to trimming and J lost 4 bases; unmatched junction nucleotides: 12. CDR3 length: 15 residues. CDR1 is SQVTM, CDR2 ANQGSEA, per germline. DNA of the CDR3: TGCAGCGTATCCGGGACTAGCGTTAAATGGTACGAGCAGTACTTC. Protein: CSVSGTSVKWYEQYF.

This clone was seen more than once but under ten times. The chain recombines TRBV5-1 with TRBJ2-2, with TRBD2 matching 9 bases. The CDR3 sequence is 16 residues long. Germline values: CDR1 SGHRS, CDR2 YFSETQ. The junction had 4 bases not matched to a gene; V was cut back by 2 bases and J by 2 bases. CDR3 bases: TGCGCCAGCAGCTTCCTGCTAGCGGGAAACACCGGGGAGCTGTTTTTT. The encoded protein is CASSFLLAGNTGELFF.

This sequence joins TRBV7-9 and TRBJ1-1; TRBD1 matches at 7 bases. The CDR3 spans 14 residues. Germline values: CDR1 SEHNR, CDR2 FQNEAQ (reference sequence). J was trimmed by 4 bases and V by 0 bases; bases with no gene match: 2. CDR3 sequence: CASSLASGGTEAFF. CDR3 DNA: TGTGCCAGCAGCTTAGCTTCAGGGGGCACTGAAGCTTTCTTT.

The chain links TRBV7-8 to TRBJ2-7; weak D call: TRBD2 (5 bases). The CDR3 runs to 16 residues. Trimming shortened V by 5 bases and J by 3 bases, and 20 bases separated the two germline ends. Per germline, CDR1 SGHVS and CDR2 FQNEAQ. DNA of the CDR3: TGTGCCAGCAGCCCGGTACCCGCCGGAGACTACTACGAGCAGTACTTC. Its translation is CASSPVPAGDYYEQYF.

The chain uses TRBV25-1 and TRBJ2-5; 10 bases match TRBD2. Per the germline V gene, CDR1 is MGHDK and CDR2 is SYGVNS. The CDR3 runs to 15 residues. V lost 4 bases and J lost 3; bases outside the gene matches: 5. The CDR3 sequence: CASSVRLAGEETQYF. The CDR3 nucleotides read TGTGCCAGCAGTGTGAGGCTAGCGGGAGAAGAGACCCAGTACTTC.

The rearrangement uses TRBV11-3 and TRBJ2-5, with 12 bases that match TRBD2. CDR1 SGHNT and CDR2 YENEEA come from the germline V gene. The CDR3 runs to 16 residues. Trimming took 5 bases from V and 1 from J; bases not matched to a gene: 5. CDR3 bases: TGTGCCAGCAGCCCTCGACTAGCGGGAGCCCAAGAGACCCAGTACTTC. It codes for CASSPRLAGAQETQYF.

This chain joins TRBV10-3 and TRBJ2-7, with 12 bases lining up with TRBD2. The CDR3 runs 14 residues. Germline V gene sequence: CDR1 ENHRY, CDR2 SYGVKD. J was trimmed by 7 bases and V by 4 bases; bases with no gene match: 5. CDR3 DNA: TGTGCCATCAGTGTGACTAGCGGGAGCAATGAGCAGTACTTC. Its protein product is CAISVTSGSNEQYF.

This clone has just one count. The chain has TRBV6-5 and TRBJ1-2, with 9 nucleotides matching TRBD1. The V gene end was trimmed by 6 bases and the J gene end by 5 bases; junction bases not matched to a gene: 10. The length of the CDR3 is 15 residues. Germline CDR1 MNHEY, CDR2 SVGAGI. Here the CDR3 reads CASSPGQGSWYGYTF. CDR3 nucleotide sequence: TGTGCCAGCAGCCCTGGACAGGGGTCATGGTATGGCTACACCTTC.

This CDR3 is CASSLGRGVNTGELFF. The CDR3 nucleotides are TGTGCCAGCAGCTTAGGGCGGGGAGTAAACACCGGGGAGCTGTTTTTT. The chain is built from TRBV7-3 and TRBJ2-2; D is possibly TRBD2 (6 bases). Germline CDR1 SGHTA, CDR2 FQGTGA. The CDR3 covers 16 residues. V lost 2 bases and J 2 bases, leaving 12 bases between the germline ends.

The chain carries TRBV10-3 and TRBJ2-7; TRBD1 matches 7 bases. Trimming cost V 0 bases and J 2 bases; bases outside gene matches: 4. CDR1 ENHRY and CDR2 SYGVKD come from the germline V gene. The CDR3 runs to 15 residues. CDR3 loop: CAISESYRGTYEQYF. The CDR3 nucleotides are TGTGCCATCAGTGAGTCCTACAGGGGAACCTACGAGCAGTACTTC.

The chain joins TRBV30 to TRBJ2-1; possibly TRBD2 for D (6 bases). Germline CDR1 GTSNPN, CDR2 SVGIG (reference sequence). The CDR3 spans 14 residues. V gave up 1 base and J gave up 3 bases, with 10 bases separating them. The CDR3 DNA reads TGTGCCTGGAGTGCCGGGAGTGGCTACAATGAGCAGTTCTTC. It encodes CAWSAGSGYNEQFF.

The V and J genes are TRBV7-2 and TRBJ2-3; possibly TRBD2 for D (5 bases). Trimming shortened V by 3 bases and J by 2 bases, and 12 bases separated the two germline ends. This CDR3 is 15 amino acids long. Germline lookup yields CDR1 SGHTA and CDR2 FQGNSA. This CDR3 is CASSFFLSDTDTQYF. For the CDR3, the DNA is TGTGCCAGCAGCTTTTTCCTTAGCGACACAGATACGCAGTATTTT.

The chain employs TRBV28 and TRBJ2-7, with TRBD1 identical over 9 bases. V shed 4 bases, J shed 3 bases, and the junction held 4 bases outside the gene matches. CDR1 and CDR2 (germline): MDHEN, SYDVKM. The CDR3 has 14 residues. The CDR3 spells CASSWTGEGYEQYF. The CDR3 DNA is TGTGCCAGCAGTTGGACAGGGGAGGGCTACGAGCAGTACTTC.

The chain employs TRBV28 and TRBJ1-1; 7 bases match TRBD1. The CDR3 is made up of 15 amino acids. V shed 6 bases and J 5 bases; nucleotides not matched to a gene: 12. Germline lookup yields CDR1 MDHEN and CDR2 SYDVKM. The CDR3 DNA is TGTGCCAGCAGCCTGGACAGGTCCTTGAGGACTGAAGCTTTCTTT. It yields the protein CASSLDRSLRTEAFF.

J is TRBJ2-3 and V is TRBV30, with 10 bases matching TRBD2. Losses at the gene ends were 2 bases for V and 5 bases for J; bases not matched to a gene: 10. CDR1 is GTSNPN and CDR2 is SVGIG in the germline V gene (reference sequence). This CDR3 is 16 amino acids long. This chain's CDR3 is CAWSIPLAGEVDTQYF. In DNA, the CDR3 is TGTGCCTGGAGTATCCCTCTAGCGGGAGAGGTAGATACGCAGTATTTT.

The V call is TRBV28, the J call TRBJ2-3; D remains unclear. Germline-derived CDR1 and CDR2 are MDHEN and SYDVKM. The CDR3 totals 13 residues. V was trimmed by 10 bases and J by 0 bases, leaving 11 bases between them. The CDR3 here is CATSQTSTDTQYF. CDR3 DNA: TGTGCCACCTCCCAAACTAGCACAGATACGCAGTATTTT.

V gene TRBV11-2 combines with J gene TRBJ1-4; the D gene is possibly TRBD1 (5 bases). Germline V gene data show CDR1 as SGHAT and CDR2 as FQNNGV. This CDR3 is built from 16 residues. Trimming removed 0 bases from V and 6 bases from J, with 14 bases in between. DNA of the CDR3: TGTGCCAGCAGCTTAGATTGGGGCGGTGTTTATGAAAAACTGTTTTTT. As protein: CASSLDWGGVYEKLFF.

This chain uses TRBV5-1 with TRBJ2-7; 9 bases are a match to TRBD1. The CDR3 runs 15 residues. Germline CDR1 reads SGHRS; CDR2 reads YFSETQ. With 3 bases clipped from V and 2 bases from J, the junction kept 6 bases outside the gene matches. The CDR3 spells CASSSSTGGAYEQYF. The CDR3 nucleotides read TGCGCCAGCAGCTCCTCAACAGGGGGCGCCTACGAGCAGTACTTC. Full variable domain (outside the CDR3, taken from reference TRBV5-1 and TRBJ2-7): KAGVTQTPRYLIKTRGQQVTLSCSPISGHRSVSWYQQTPGQGLQFLFEYFSETQRNKGNFPGRFSGRQFSNSRSEMNVSTLELGDSALYLCASSSSTGGAYEQYFGPGTRLTVT.

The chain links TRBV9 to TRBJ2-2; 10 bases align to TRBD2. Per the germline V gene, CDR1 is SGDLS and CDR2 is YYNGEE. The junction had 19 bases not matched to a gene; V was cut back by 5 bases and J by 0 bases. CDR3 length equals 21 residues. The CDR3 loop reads CASRKGISRVAGGSNTGELFF. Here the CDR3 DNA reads TGTGCCAGCAGGAAGGGGATATCCCGGGTAGCGGGAGGTTCGAACACCGGGGAGCTGTTTTTT. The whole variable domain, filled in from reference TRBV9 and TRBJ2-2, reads DSGVTQTPKHLITATGQRVTLRCSPRSGDLSVYWYQQSLDQGLQFLIQYYNGEERAKGNILERFSAQQFPDLHSELNLSSLELGDSALYFCASRKGISRVAGGSNTGELFFGEGSRLTVL.

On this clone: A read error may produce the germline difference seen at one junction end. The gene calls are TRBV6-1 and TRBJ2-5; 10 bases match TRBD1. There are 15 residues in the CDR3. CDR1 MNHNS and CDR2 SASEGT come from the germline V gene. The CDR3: CASREAGTGVETQYF. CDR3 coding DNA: TGTGCCAGCAGGGAAGCCGGGACAGGGGTGGAGACCCAGTACTTC.

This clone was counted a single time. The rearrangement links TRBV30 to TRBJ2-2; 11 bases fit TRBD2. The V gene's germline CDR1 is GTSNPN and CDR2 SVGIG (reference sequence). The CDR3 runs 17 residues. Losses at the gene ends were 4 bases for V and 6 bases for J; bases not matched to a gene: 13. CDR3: CAWKRGGASGRPGELFF. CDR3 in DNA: TGTGCCTGGAAGCGGGGGGGGGCTAGCGGGAGGCCCGGGGAGCTGTTTTTT.